The 32 T cell receptor beta chains in this list originate from one sample, sequenced in a study of blood T cells in healthy people across ages. A sample-barcoded 5' primer and a J-beta primer mix were used in a second PCR of roughly 7 to 11 cycles. TCRdb reanalysed the 5' RACE reads using MiXCR and keeps one entry per CDR3 protein. The sample lists approximately 1,100,000 distinct CDR3 sequences; over 35% were seen once. Sequences were obtained from blood. The receptors come from a woman aged 55-75 years in good health.

This clonotype was observed a few times. The chain couples TRBV27 to TRBJ2-1, with 10 bases matching TRBD2. J was trimmed by 8 bases and V by 5 bases; bases with no gene match: 15. The CDR3 is made up of 17 amino acids. Germline V gene sequence: CDR1 MNHEY, CDR2 SMNVEV (reference sequence). This chain's CDR3 is CASSLMTSGPPQDEQFF. The CDR3 DNA follows: TGTGCCAGCAGTCTAATGACTAGCGGGCCTCCTCAGGATGAGCAGTTCTTC.

This clonotype came up a few times. The J gene is TRBJ2-5, the V gene TRBV20-1, with 7 nucleotides matching TRBD2. Gene TRBJ2-7 matches the end of the DNA better, so the J call may be wrong. The CDR3 is 14 residues long. The germline V gene encodes CDR1 DFQATT and CDR2 SNEGSKA (reference sequence). CDR3 region: CSARWASGVYEQYF. In nucleotides, the CDR3 is TGCAGTGCTAGATGGGCTAGCGGAGTCTACGAGCAGTACTTC.

This clonotype showed up just a few times. The CDR3, as DNA: TGTGCCAGCAGCTTATTAAGGCTGGGCTCTGGGGCCAACGTCCTGACTTTC. It specifies CASSLLRLGSGANVLTF. The rearrangement uses TRBV11-1 and TRBJ2-6; D uncertain. Germline CDR1 and CDR2: SGHAT and FQDESV (reference sequence). The V end lost 2 bases, the J end lost 0 bases, and 11 bases lay between the germline ends. This CDR3 is built from 17 residues.

This clonotype was observed a handful of times. The chain joins TRBV11-3 to TRBJ2-3; 7 bases are shared with TRBD2. The length of the CDR3 is 15 residues. V lost 3 bases, J lost 4 bases, and 7 bases stayed unmatched. Looked up from germline, CDR1 is SGHNT and CDR2 is YENEEA. The CDR3 protein is CASSFRSGTADTQYF. The CDR3 nucleotides read TGTGCCAGCAGCTTTAGAAGCGGGACGGCAGATACGCAGTATTTT.

The chain joins TRBV5-6 to TRBJ2-1; 13 nucleotides line up with TRBD2. V lost 9 bases to trimming and J lost 10 bases; unmatched junction nucleotides: 13. Germline V gene sequence: CDR1 SGHDT, CDR2 YYEEEE. The CDR3 contains 15 residues. CDR3 bases: TGTGCCACAAGGAGCTGGACTAGCGGGAGTGGCGAGCAGTTCTTC. Translation: CATRSWTSGSGEQFF. Full variable domain (rest looked up from reference TRBV5-6 and TRBJ2-1): DAGVTQSPTHLIKTRGQQVTLRCSPKSGHDTVSWYQQALGQGPQFIFQYYEEEERQRGNFPDRFSGHQFPNYSSELNVNALLLGDSALYLCATRSWTSGSGEQFFGPGTRLTVL.

The chain has TRBV13 and TRBJ2-7; TRBD2 matches at 12 bases. The CDR3 runs 16 residues. V trimming: 4 bases; J trimming: 5 bases; junction bases outside the gene matches: 9. CDR1 is PRHDT, CDR2 FYEKMQ, per germline (reference sequence). The CDR3 DNA sequence: TGTGCCAGCAGCTCGTGGACTAGCGGGAAGGAACACGAGCAGTACTTC. It specifies CASSSWTSGKEHEQYF.

CDR3 loop: CASSWDLAGGLVDEQFF. CDR3 bases: TGCGCCAGCAGCTGGGATCTAGCGGGAGGGTTAGTTGATGAGCAGTTCTTC. The chain has TRBV5-1 and TRBJ2-1, with 12 bases fitting TRBD2. Germline lookup yields CDR1 SGHRS and CDR2 YFSETQ. After removal of 3 bases from V and 8 bases from J, the junction contained 12 bases not matched to a gene. CDR3 size: 17 residues.

The chain couples TRBV9 to TRBJ2-2, with D unresolved. This CDR3 comprises 15 residues. V was trimmed by 4 bases and J by 3 bases, leaving 13 bases between them. CDR1 and CDR2 from the germline V gene are SGDLS and YYNGEE. The CDR3, as DNA: TGTGCCAGCAGCAACCACGGATTGGACACCGGGGAGCTGTTTTTT. Its protein is CASSNHGLDTGELFF.

The chain is built from TRBV11-3 and TRBJ1-5, with D perhaps TRBD1 (5 bases). Per germline, CDR1 SGHNT and CDR2 YENEEA. The germline V and J ends were trimmed by 10 bases and 0 bases, with 22 bases remaining between them. This CDR3 spans 17 amino acids. The CDR3 reads CAIQPGQGVYSNQPQHF. CDR3 DNA: TGTGCCATCCAACCGGGGCAGGGAGTTTATAGCAATCAGCCCCAGCATTTT.

This clonotype has only a few counts. The V call is TRBV20-1, the J call TRBJ2-1; D remains unclear. Looked up from germline, CDR1 is DFQATT and CDR2 is SNEGSKA (reference sequence). The length of the CDR3 is 11 residues. Trimming removed 4 bases from V and 10 bases from J, with 11 bases in between. CDR3 amino acids: CSATRSGEQFF. In nucleotides, the CDR3 is TGCAGTGCTACTAGATCGGGCGAGCAGTTCTTC.

The chain has TRBV27 and TRBJ1-6; 7 nucleotides line up with TRBD1. Looked up from germline, CDR1 is MNHEY and CDR2 is SMNVEV (reference sequence). Trimming cost V 3 bases and J 9 bases; bases outside gene matches: 17. This CDR3 contains 18 residues. CDR3 in amino acids: CASSFPDRVSPQLSPLHF. DNA of the CDR3: TGTGCCAGCAGTTTCCCCGACAGGGTTTCCCCTCAGCTTTCACCCCTCCACTTT.

In this sample, this clonotype turned up a few times. The chain couples TRBV20-1 to TRBJ2-1; 7 bases match TRBD1. Germline V gives CDR1 DFQATT, CDR2 SNEGSKA (reference sequence). The CDR3 runs to 16 residues. V lost 3 bases, J lost 6 bases, and 14 bases stayed unmatched. CDR3 sequence: CSASRRQGGLVNEQFF. Here the CDR3 DNA reads TGCAGTGCTAGTCGGCGACAGGGTGGTCTTGTCAATGAGCAGTTCTTC.

The J gene is TRBJ2-3, the V gene TRBV4-1, with D possibly being TRBD2 (5 bases). The V and J ends lost 3 bases and 0 bases respectively, with 22 bases between them. The CDR3 runs to 19 residues. Germline assignment: CDR1 MGHRA and CDR2 YSYEKL. CDR3 region: CASSQPRVRDGDSTDTQYF. The CDR3 region has the DNA TGCGCCAGCAGCCAGCCACGGGTACGGGATGGGGATAGCACAGATACGCAGTATTTT.

This chain links TRBV5-1 with TRBJ2-7; weak D call: TRBD1 (5 bases). V lost 1 base and J lost 3, with 8 bases in between. Looked up from germline, CDR1 is SGHRS and CDR2 is YFSETQ. This CDR3 has 13 residues. CDR3 loop: CASSLKGLYEQYF. CDR3 nucleotide sequence: TGCGCCAGCAGCTTGAAGGGGCTCTACGAGCAGTACTTC.

Concerning this clonotype: This sequence may be a read error, since a much larger clone differs from it by one base. The chain recombines TRBV20-1 with TRBJ2-5; 7 bases fit TRBD1. The germline V gene encodes CDR1 DFQATT and CDR2 SNEGSKA (reference sequence). The CDR3 extends over 12 amino acids. V shed 6 bases and J 1 base; nucleotides not matched to a gene: 2. CDR3 coding DNA: TGCAGTGCCGGACAGGCCCAAGAGACCCAGTACTTC. This sequence encodes CSAGQAQETQYF.

This chain connects TRBV5-5 to TRBJ2-3; 9 bases are a match to TRBD1. This CDR3 is 16 amino acids long. CDR1 SGHKS and CDR2 YYEKEE come from the germline V gene (reference sequence). Trimming took 3 bases from V and 2 from J; bases not matched to a gene: 7. The CDR3 bases are TGTGCCAGCAGCTCAACAGGGGGCAAAAACACAGATACGCAGTATTTT. Amino acids: CASSSTGGKNTDTQYF.

This rearrangement joins TRBV6-6 to TRBJ2-7, with D possibly TRBD2 on 6 matching bases. Trimming pared 2 bases from V and 3 bases from J, leaving 14 bases between. Germline-derived CDR1 and CDR2 are MNHNY and SVGAGI (reference sequence). The CDR3 loop spans 15 amino acids. CDR3 in amino acids: CASSYPGSSDYEQYF. The CDR3 DNA sequence: TGTGCCAGCAGTTACCCCGGGAGTTCCGACTACGAGCAGTACTTC.

The table lists this clonotype with a few counts. The gene calls are TRBV20-1 and TRBJ1-5, with 8 bases matching TRBD1. The length of the CDR3 is 14 residues. The germline V gene has CDR1 DFQATT and CDR2 SNEGSKA (reference sequence). J lost 1 base, V lost 5 bases, and 4 bases had no gene match. The CDR3 loop is CSALDRGSNQPQHF. The CDR3 nucleotides are TGCAGTGCTTTAGACAGGGGCAGCAATCAGCCCCAGCATTTT.

A note on this clonotype: A much larger clone is a single base away; this may be a read error. This chain uses TRBV18 with TRBJ2-3; D tentatively reads TRBD1 or TRBD2 (5 bases each). The CDR3 has 13 residues. V lost 8 bases and J lost 6, with 15 bases in between. Germline V lookup: CDR1 KGHSH, CDR2 LQKENI. CDR3 region: CASALRDGDTQYF. The CDR3 DNA is TGTGCCAGCGCCCTCCGGGACGGGGATACGCAGTATTTT. Drawing the rest from reference TRBV18 and TRBJ2-3, the complete variable domain is NAGVMQNPRHLVRRRGQEARLRCSPMKGHSHVYWYRQLPEEGLKFMVYLQKENIIDESGMPKERFSAEFPKEGPSILRIQQVVRGDSAAYFCASALRDGDTQYFGPGTRLTVL.

Only a few counts were recorded for this clonotype. V and J are TRBV20-1 and TRBJ2-1, with D perhaps TRBD2 (5 bases). Trimming removed 4 bases from V and 9 bases from J, with 16 bases in between. CDR1 is DFQATT and CDR2 is SNEGSKA in the germline V gene (reference sequence). This CDR3 contains 13 residues. The chain's CDR3 is CSATRTPRGEQFF. The CDR3 DNA follows: TGCAGTGCTACTAGGACCCCTCGGGGTGAGCAGTTCTTC.

The chain recombines TRBV20-1 with TRBJ2-1; 8 positions agree with TRBD1. CDR3 length: 14 residues. The germline gives CDR1 DFQATT, CDR2 SNEGSKA (reference sequence). V trimming: 3 bases; J trimming: 7 bases; junction bases outside the gene matches: 8. In DNA, the CDR3 is TGCAGTGCTAGCCTGGGACAGGCGTTGAATGAGCAGTTCTTC. The encoded protein is CSASLGQALNEQFF.

The chain is built from TRBV12-3 or TRBV12-4 and TRBJ2-3, with D possibly matching TRBD2 (5 bases). The CDR3 has 14 residues. V lost 7 bases, J lost 1 base, and 12 bases lay in between. The DNA for the CDR3 is TGTGCCAGCATGTGGTCCGGGGGCACAGATACGCAGTATTTT. This translates into CASMWSGGTDTQYF.

There are a few counts of this clonotype. This rearrangement joins TRBV20-1 to TRBJ2-1; a possible D gene is TRBD1 (6 bases). Germline V gene data show CDR1 as DFQATT and CDR2 as SNEGSKA (reference sequence). V was trimmed by 1 base and J by 10 bases, leaving 8 bases between them. The CDR3 totals 11 residues. This CDR3 reads CSARGGQEQFF. CDR3 nucleotide sequence: TGCAGTGCTAGAGGCGGACAGGAGCAGTTCTTC.

The V call is TRBV7-9, the J call TRBJ2-3; 12 positions agree with TRBD1. The CDR3 has 20 residues. V trimming: 5 bases; J trimming: 2 bases; junction bases outside the gene matches: 17. Germline values: CDR1 SEHNR, CDR2 FQNEAQ (reference sequence). CDR3 region: CASSLPGQGAWETSTDTQYF. The CDR3 DNA reads as TGTGCCAGCAGCCTACCGGGACAGGGGGCGTGGGAAACCTCCACAGATACGCAGTATTTT.

CDR3 in DNA: TGCAGTGCTAGAAATCCGGGACAGTCCACCTACGAGCAGTACTTC. Its protein product is CSARNPGQSTYEQYF. The chain uses TRBV20-1 and TRBJ2-7, with 7 positions matching TRBD1. CDR1 DFQATT and CDR2 SNEGSKA come from the germline V gene (reference sequence). The CDR3 runs to 15 residues. The junction had 9 bases not matched to a gene; V was cut back by 2 bases and J by 2 bases.

The rearrangement joins TRBV12-3 or TRBV12-4 to TRBJ1-2; D is uncertain. This CDR3 region has 12 residues. Trimming removed 3 bases from V and 4 bases from J, with 6 bases in between. CDR3 in DNA: TGTGCCAGCAGTTTCCTGCTCTATGGCTACACCTTC. It yields the protein CASSFLLYGYTF.

This clonotype showed up just once. Germline is not matched at one junction end, which may reflect a read error. CDR3 residues: CASSIQGGGEIQYF. The CDR3 nucleotides are TGTGCCAGCAGTATTCAGGGGGGCGGAGAGATCCAGTACTTC. The chain recombines TRBV6-1 with TRBJ2-5, with a tentative D call TRBD1 (7 bases). The germline CDR1 and CDR2 sequences are MNHNS and SASEGT. This CDR3 has 14 residues.

This clonotype has more than one count but fewer than ten. The V and J genes are TRBV10-2 and TRBJ2-3; tentatively, D is TRBD1 or TRBD2 (5 bases each). The CDR3 sequence is 15 residues long. The germline CDR1 and CDR2 sequences are WSHSY and SAAADI. Trimming stripped 6 bases from V and 6 bases from J, with 19 bases between. The CDR3 coding sequence is TGCGCCAGCAGAGATCGGGACCCCGGGGATGATACGCAGTATTTT. Translation gives CASRDRDPGDDTQYF.

The genes are TRBV14 and TRBJ2-5; tentatively, D is TRBD2 (6 bases). This CDR3 spans 13 amino acids. V was trimmed by 4 bases and J by 5 bases, leaving 11 bases between them. The germline CDR1 and CDR2 sequences are SGHDN and FVKESK. In nucleotides, the CDR3 is TGTGCCAGCAGCCTCGGGACTCTTGAGACCCAGTACTTC. This gives the protein CASSLGTLETQYF.

The chain employs TRBV9 and TRBJ2-4, with D maybe TRBD1 (6 bases). Trimming shortened V by 1 base and J by 8 bases, and 19 bases separated the two germline ends. The CDR3 sequence is 16 residues long. Germline V gene sequence: CDR1 SGDLS, CDR2 YYNGEE. CDR3 DNA sequence: TGTGCCAGCAGCGTAAGTGCAGGGGCCTCGCAGGACATTCAGTACTTC. This gives the protein CASSVSAGASQDIQYF. The variable domain in full, completed from reference TRBV9 and TRBJ2-4, reads DSGVTQTPKHLITATGQRVTLRCSPRSGDLSVYWYQQSLDQGLQFLIQYYNGEERAKGNILERFSAQQFPDLHSELNLSSLELGDSALYFCASSVSAGASQDIQYFGAGTRLSVL.

This clonotype has only a few counts. The V gene is TRBV4-2, the J gene TRBJ2-1; a possible D gene is TRBD2 (6 bases). Germline V lookup: CDR1 LGHNA, CDR2 YNFKEQ. The length of the CDR3 is 15 residues. V was clipped by 1 base and J by 3 bases, with 10 bases between them. The CDR3 region has the DNA TGTGCCAGCAGCCAAGTCCCTAGCGACTACAATGAGCAGTTCTTC. Protein: CASSQVPSDYNEQFF.

Turning to this clonotype: With a much larger clone just one base away, this may be a read error. CDR3 amino acids: CASSFRGTNVLTF. Here the CDR3 DNA reads TGTGCCAGCAGCTTTCGTGGGACCAACGTCCTGACTTTC. The chain employs TRBV7-2 and TRBJ2-6; no clear D. Germline-derived CDR1 and CDR2 are SGHTA and FQGNSA. The length of the CDR3 is 13 residues.